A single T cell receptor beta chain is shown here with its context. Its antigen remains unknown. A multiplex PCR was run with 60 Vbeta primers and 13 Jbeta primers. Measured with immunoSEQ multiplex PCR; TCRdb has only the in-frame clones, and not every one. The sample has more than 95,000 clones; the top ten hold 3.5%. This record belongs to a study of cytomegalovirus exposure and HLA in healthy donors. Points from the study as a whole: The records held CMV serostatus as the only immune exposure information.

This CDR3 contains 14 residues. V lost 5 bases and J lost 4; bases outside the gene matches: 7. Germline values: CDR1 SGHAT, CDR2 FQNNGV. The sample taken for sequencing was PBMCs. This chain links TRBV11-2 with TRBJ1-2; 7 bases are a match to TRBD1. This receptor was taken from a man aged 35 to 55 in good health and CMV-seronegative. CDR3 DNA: TGTGCCAGCAGCCAATCGACAGGGAGCTATGGCTACACCTTC. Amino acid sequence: CASSQSTGSYGYTF.